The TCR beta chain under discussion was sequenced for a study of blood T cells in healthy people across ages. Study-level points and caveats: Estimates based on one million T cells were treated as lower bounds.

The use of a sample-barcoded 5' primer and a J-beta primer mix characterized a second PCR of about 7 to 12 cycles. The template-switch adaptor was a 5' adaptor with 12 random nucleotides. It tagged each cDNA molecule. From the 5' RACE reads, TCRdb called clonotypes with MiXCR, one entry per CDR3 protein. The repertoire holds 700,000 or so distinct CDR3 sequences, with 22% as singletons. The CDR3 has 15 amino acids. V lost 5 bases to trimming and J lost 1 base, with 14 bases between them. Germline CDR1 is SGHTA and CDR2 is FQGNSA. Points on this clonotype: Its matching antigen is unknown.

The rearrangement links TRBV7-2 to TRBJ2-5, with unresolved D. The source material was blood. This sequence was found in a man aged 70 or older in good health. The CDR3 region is CASSPPAAIQETQYF. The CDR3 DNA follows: TGTGCCAGCAGCCCCCCCGCTGCGATCCAAGAGACCCAGTACTTC.